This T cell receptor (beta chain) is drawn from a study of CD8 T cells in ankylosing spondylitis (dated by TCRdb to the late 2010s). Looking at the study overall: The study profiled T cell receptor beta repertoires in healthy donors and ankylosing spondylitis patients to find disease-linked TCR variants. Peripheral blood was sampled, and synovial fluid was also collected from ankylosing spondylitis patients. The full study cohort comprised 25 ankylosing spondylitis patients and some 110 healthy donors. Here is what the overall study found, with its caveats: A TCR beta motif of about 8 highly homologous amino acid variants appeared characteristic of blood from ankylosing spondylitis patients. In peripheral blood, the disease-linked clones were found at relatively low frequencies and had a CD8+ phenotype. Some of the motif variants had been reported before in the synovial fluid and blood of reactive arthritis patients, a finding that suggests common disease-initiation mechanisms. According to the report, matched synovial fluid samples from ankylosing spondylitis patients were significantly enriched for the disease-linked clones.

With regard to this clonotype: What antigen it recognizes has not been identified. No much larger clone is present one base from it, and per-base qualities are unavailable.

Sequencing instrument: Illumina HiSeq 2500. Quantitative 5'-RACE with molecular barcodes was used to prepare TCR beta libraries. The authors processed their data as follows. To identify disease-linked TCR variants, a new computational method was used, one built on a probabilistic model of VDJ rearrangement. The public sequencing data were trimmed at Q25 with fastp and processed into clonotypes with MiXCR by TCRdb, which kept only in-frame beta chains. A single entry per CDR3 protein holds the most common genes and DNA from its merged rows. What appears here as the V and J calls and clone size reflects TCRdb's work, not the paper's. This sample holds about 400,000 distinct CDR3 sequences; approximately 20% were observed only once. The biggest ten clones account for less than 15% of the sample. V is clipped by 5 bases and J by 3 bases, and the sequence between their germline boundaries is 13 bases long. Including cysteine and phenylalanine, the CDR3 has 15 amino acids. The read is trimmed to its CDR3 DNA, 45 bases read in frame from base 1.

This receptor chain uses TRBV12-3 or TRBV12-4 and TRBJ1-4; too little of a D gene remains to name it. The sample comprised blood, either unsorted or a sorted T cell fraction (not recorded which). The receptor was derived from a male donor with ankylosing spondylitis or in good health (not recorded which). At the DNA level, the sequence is TGTGCCAGCAGTCCAAAGTTGTTGGCTAATGAAAAACTGTTTTTT. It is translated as CASSPKLLANEKLFF.